This TCR beta chain originates from a study of blood T cell repertoires in COVID-19. This clone was found a few times. Clones were sequenced by immunoSEQ multiplex PCR, and TCRdb holds only the in-frame ones, with some missing. The sample holds around 260,000 clones, around 90% seen once. Germline V gene lookup returns CDR1 KGHDR and CDR2 SFDVKD. The CDR3 sequence is 16 residues long. Trimming cost V 4 bases and J 5 bases; bases outside gene matches: 8. The source of this sequence is a middle-aged woman who had recovered from COVID-19. J is TRBJ2-3 and V is TRBV24-1; 10 bases fit TRBD2. Sequenced sample: peripheral blood. The CDR3 loop is CATSDPSSGSLDTQYF. As DNA, the CDR3 is TGTGCCACCAGTGACCCCTCTAGCGGGAGTTTAGATACGCAGTATTTT.